The sequence of this T cell receptor (beta chain) was determined in a study of T-cell memory formation after mild COVID-19. TCRdb fed the 5' RACE reads into MiXCR, producing one record per CDR3 protein. The sample has about 130,000 distinct CDR3 sequences, about 18% seen once; the top ten hold 4.5% to 6.5%. A few counts support this clonotype. Germline assignment: CDR1 SGHTA and CDR2 FQGNSA. V dropped 2 bases and J dropped 2 bases, with 13 bases sitting between them. The length of the CDR3 is 16 residues. This clonotype was sampled from a man aged 18-30 years who had mild COVID-19 (a few samples of this study predate the infection). Cell type and time point are not known. J is TRBJ1-3 and V is TRBV7-2; a possible D gene is TRBD1 (6 bases). The material sequenced was PBMCs or a T cell subset sorted from them (not recorded which). CDR3 amino acids: CASSLRRGLTGNTIYF. Here the CDR3 DNA reads TGTGCCAGCAGCTTACGACGGGGGCTCACTGGAAACACCATATATTTT.